The entry that follows covers one T cell receptor (beta chain) sequence. TCRdb reanalyzed the 5' RACE reads and collapses them to one entry per CDR3 protein, without DNA. Reported are about 550,000 distinct CDR3 sequences; the ten largest clones contain roughly 3.5%. This record comes from a study of T cells expressing NK-cell markers. Turning to the study itself: Most of the eight sequenced donors tested HCMV-seropositive; one tested seronegative.

Germline V gene lookup returns CDR1 DFQATT and CDR2 SNEGSKA (reference sequence). The length of the CDR3 is 15 residues. The source is a man aged 18 to 30 in good health. The sequenced sample was blood T cells: a sorted CD56 or NKG2C T cell subset, CD4+ or CD8+ T cells, or bulk PBMC T cells (not recorded which). V gene TRBV20-1 combines with J gene TRBJ2-7; TCRdb's D call of TRBD2 is untestable without DNA. The CDR3 loop is CSAVSGLGSSYEQYF.